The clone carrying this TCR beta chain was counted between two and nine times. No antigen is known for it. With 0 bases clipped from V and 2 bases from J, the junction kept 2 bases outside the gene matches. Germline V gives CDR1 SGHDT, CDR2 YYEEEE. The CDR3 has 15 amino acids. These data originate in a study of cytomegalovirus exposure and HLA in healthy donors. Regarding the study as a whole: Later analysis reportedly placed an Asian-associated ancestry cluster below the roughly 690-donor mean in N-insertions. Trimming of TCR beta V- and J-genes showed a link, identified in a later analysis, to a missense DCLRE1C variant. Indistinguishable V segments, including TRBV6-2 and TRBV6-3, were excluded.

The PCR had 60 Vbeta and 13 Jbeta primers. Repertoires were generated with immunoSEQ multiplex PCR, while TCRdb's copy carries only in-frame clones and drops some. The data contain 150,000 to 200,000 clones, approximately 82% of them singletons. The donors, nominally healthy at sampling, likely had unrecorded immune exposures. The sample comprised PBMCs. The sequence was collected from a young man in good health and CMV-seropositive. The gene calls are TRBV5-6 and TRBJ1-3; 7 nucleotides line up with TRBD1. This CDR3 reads CASSLVGQAGNTIYF. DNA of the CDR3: TGTGCCAGCAGCTTGGTCGGACAGGCTGGAAACACCATATATTTT.